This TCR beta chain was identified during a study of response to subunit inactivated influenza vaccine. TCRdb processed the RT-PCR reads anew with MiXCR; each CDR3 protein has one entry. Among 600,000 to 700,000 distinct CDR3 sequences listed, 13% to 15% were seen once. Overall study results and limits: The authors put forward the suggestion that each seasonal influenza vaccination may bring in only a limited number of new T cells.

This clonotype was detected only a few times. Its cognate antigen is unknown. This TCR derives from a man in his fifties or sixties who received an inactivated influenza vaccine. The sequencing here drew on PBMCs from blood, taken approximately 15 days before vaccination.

The CDR3 coding sequence is TGCGCCAGCAGCCGTCTCGGGGGTTCCTACAATGAGCAGTTCTTC. It codes for CASSRLGGSYNEQFF. The chain uses TRBV4-1 and TRBJ2-1, with TRBD2 as a possible D gene (6 bases). The CDR3 spans 15 residues. The V end lost 4 bases, the J end lost 1 base, and 11 bases lay between the germline ends. From germline, CDR1 is MGHRA and CDR2 YSYEKL.